This T cell receptor (beta chain) stems from a study of CD8 T cells in ankylosing spondylitis. Study outcomes and limitations: Significant enrichment of disease-linked clones was reportedly seen in matched ankylosing spondylitis synovial fluid. Earlier reports found some motif variants in synovial fluid and blood in reactive arthritis. Disease-associated clonotypes exhibited CD8+ identity and were relatively infrequent in peripheral blood. Apparently characteristic of ankylosing spondylitis blood was a TCR beta motif (about 8 highly homologous variants).

This clonotype has only a few counts. Its specificity is not known. For TCR beta, libraries came from quantitative 5'-RACE with molecular barcodes. TCRdb re-called the 5' RACE reads through MiXCR, storing one row per CDR3 protein. Seen here are some 840,000 distinct CDR3 sequences, about 10% observed once, and the top ten hold approximately 0.51%. The CDR3 spans 13 residues. The V gene lost 8 bases and the J gene lost 1 base, with 11 bases spanning the gap. Germline values: CDR1 MNHEY, CDR2 SVGEGT. Material for sequencing was blood, either unsorted or a sorted T cell fraction (not recorded which). This sequence was found in a male donor with ankylosing spondylitis. V usage is TRBV6-2 or TRBV6-3 and J usage is TRBJ1-1; D call uncertain. CDR3 bases: TGTGCCAGCTGGGAACTGCCGAACACTGAAGCTTTCTTT. This gives the protein CASWELPNTEAFF.